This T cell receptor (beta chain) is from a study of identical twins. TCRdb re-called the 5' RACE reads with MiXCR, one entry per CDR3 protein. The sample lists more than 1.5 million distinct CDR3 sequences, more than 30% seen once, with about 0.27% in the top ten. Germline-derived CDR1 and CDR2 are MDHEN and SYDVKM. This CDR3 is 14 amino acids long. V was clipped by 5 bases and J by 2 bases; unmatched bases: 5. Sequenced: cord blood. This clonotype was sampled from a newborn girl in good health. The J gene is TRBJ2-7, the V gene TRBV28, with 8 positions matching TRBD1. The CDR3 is CASSPGQVPYEQYF. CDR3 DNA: TGTGCCAGCAGTCCGGGACAGGTTCCCTACGAGCAGTACTTC.